Each of the 6 T cell receptor beta chains below was sequenced from the same sample in a study of T cells after yellow fever vaccination. TCRdb re-derived calls from the 5' RACE reads in MiXCR, one entry per CDR3 protein. The data hold about 340,000 distinct CDR3 sequences, with approximately 3.9% observed a single time. The sequenced sample was PBMCs, obtained 5 days after the yellow fever booster vaccination. These receptor sequences come from a man aged 18-30 years who received the YFV17D yellow fever vaccine.

This clonotype was counted many times. The V and J genes are TRBV15 and TRBJ2-7; 10 bases line up with TRBD1. Unmatched junction bases numbered 11, after V lost 3 bases and J lost 6 bases. Germline CDR1 is LNHNV and CDR2 is YYDKDF (reference sequence). The length of the CDR3 is 16 residues. The CDR3 bases are TGTGCCACCAGCAGGGGAAGGACAGGGGGAGTGGGCGAGCAGTACTTC. This codes for CATSRGRTGGVGEQYF.

This clonotype turned up a few times. In DNA, the CDR3 is TGCAGCGTTGAAGGGGGACCGATGATCTATGGCTACACCTTC. Amino acids: CSVEGGPMIYGYTF. The chain links TRBV29-1 to TRBJ1-2, with D maybe TRBD1 (5 bases). The CDR3 runs to 14 residues. Trimming removed 1 base from V and 4 bases from J, with 13 bases in between. CDR1 SQVTM and CDR2 ANQGSEA come from the germline V gene. Complete variable domain (other parts from reference TRBV29-1 and TRBJ1-2): SAVISQKPSRDICQRGTSLTIQCQVDSQVTMMFWYRQQPGQSLTLIATANQGSEATYESGFVIDKFPISRPNLTFSTLTVSNMSPEDSSIYLCSVEGGPMIYGYTFGSGTRLTVV.

This clonotype was counted ten times or more. The genes are TRBV7-3 and TRBJ2-3, with unresolved D. This CDR3 spans 15 amino acids. Germline CDR1 reads SGHTA; CDR2 reads FQGTGA. Trimming took off 5 bases at V and 4 bases at J, with 16 bases between the two ends. CDR3 bases: TGTGCCAGCAGCCGGACCCTCGCCATCTCAGATACGCAGTATTTT. This translates into CASSRTLAISDTQYF.

This clonotype came up many times. V usage is TRBV7-2 and J usage is TRBJ2-3; a weak D match, TRBD1 (6 bases). CDR1 and CDR2 (germline): SGHTA, FQGNSA. The CDR3 contains 14 residues. V was trimmed by 5 bases and J by 4 bases, leaving 13 bases between them. CDR3 nucleotides: TGTGCCAGCAGCCCAGTGGGGGCTCCAGATACGCAGTATTTT. This encodes CASSPVGAPDTQYF.

This sequence joins TRBV9 and TRBJ1-5, with TRBD1 matching over 10 bases. The CDR3 has 15 residues. Looked up from germline, CDR1 is SGDLS and CDR2 is YYNGEE. V shed 4 bases and J 5 bases; nucleotides not matched to a gene: 6. The CDR3 protein is CASSKGQGRDQPQHF. CDR3 DNA: TGTGCCAGCAGCAAGGGACAGGGGAGGGATCAGCCCCAGCATTTT.

This clonotype was observed a handful of times. The V call is TRBV6-4, the J call TRBJ2-2; 9 bases line up with TRBD2. J gave up 4 bases and V 5 bases, and 5 bases lay outside the gene matches. The V gene's germline CDR1 is MRHNA and CDR2 SNTAGT. This CDR3 has 15 amino acids. CDR3 region: CASSKTSGFTGELFF. The CDR3 DNA sequence: TGTGCCAGCAGTAAGACTAGCGGATTCACCGGGGAGCTGTTTTTT.